These 32 T cell receptor beta chains were all obtained from the same sample, sequenced in a study of shared clonotypes between healthy human individuals. Assay used: immunoSEQ multiplex PCR; TCRdb lists only in-frame clones, some missing. The sample has about 2,200,000 clones, approximately 94% seen once. Positive CCR7 selection of CD45RO-negative cells yielded the naive CD8 cells, and terminally differentiated effector memory CD45RA+ cells were excluded. Sequencing was performed on naive CD8+ T cells from PBMCs. Source of these receptors: a man between 18 and 29 years old in good health. Some clones in this sample may be carry-over from other donors' samples.

CDR3 in amino acids: CASSLVPGRDGNNGYTF. CDR3 DNA: TGTGCCAGCAGCTTAGTGCCCGGCCGGGACGGTAATAATGGCTACACCTTC. The chain carries TRBV13 and TRBJ1-2; tentative D call: TRBD1 (5 bases). The CDR3 spans 17 residues. CDR1 PRHDT and CDR2 FYEKMQ come from the germline V gene (reference sequence). With 1 base removed from V and 6 bases from J, the gap between germline ends came to 21 bases.

The J gene is TRBJ2-1, the V gene TRBV9; D ambiguous. The CDR3 length is 12 residues. The germline V and J ends were trimmed by 3 bases and 4 bases, with 5 bases remaining between them. Germline CDR1 is SGDLS and CDR2 is YYNGEE. CDR3 sequence reads: CASSETYNEQFF. Written as DNA, the CDR3 is TGTGCCAGCAGCGAGACATACAATGAGCAGTTCTTC.

In regard to this clone: The same CDR3 is also encoded by other DNA sequences in this sample. This chain uses TRBV7-9 with TRBJ2-7, with TRBD2 matching over 8 bases. The CDR3 runs to 12 residues. V shed 4 bases and J 6 bases; nucleotides not matched to a gene: 2. In germline, CDR1 is SEHNR, CDR2 FQNEAQ (reference sequence). The CDR3 sequence is CASSSGGGEQYF. CDR3 bases: TGTGCCAGCAGCTCGGGAGGGGGCGAGCAGTACTTC.

This chain links TRBV4-1 with TRBJ2-1; 8 bases agree with TRBD1. Germline trimming cut 2 bases from V and 9 bases from J; bases unmatched to any gene: 15. CDR1 MGHRA and CDR2 YSYEKL come from the germline V gene. CDR3 length: 17 residues. In DNA form, the CDR3 reads TGCGCCAGCAGCCAACTGGGGACCATGCGACAGGGGAGTGAGCAGTTCTTC. It encodes CASSQLGTMRQGSEQFF.

The rearrangement joins TRBV30 to TRBJ2-5; no reliable D call. V lost 2 bases, J lost 2 bases, and 6 bases lay in between. CDR3 length: 12 amino acids. CDR1 GTSNPN and CDR2 SVGIG come from the germline V gene (reference sequence). For the CDR3, the DNA is TGTGCCTGGAGTTTTACGCAAGAGACCCAGTACTTC. Its translation is CAWSFTQETQYF. Together with reference TRBV30 and TRBJ2-5, the CDR3 gives the full variable domain: SQTIHQWPATLVQPVGSPLSLECTVEGTSNPNLYWYRQAAGRGLQLLFYSVGIGQISSEVPQNLSASRPQDRQFILSSKKLLLSDSGFYLCAWSFTQETQYFGPGTRLLVL.

This chain uses TRBV27 with TRBJ2-6; D not resolved. Looked up from germline, CDR1 is MNHEY and CDR2 is SMNVEV (reference sequence). The CDR3 consists of 16 residues. Trimming pared 7 bases from V and 2 bases from J, leaving 15 bases between. CDR3 sequence: CASKPLPWAGANVLTF. DNA for the CDR3: TGTGCCAGCAAGCCCCTCCCGTGGGCTGGGGCCAACGTCCTGACTTTC.

The chain couples TRBV5-8 to TRBJ2-1; a possible D gene is TRBD2 (5 bases). This CDR3 is built from 14 residues. Germline CDR1 SGHTS, CDR2 YDEGEE. The CDR3 sequence: CATLDWSSYNEQFF. As DNA, the CDR3 is TGTGCTACCCTGGACTGGAGCTCCTACAATGAGCAGTTCTTC.

This clone has only one observation. In DNA, the CDR3 is TGTGCCAGCAGCTTAGCTTTTACAGGGTCCCCGGATGGCTACACCTTC. It codes for CASSLAFTGSPDGYTF. The chain has TRBV7-9 and TRBJ1-2, with D possibly being TRBD1 (6 bases). Trimming pared 0 bases from V and 6 bases from J, leaving 17 bases between. CDR3 size: 16 residues. Germline V gives CDR1 SEHNR, CDR2 FQNEAQ (reference sequence).

J is TRBJ1-5 and V is TRBV4-1, with 9 bases aligning to TRBD1. Germline V gene data show CDR1 as MGHRA and CDR2 as YSYEKL. CDR3 length: 16 amino acids. With 4 bases clipped from V and 4 bases from J, the junction kept 8 bases outside the gene matches. The CDR3 spells CASSLQQGAWNQPQHF. The DNA for the CDR3 is TGCGCCAGCAGCCTCCAACAGGGGGCTTGGAATCAGCCCCAGCATTTT.

This rearrangement joins TRBV27 to TRBJ2-7, with D maybe TRBD1 (6 bases). The CDR3 is 15 amino acids. Germline lookup yields CDR1 MNHEY and CDR2 SMNVEV (reference sequence). Trimming took off 4 bases at V and 2 bases at J, with 15 bases between the two ends. The CDR3 DNA reads TGTGCCAGCAGTTCACAGGGACCGGGGACCTACGAGCAGTACTTC. This translates into CASSSQGPGTYEQYF.

The V call is TRBV5-5, the J call TRBJ2-7; 11 nucleotides agree with TRBD2. Germline-derived CDR1 and CDR2 are SGHKS and YYEKEE (reference sequence). V was clipped by 2 bases and J by 5 bases; unmatched bases: 9. The CDR3 loop spans 16 amino acids. The CDR3 sequence is CASSLTELAGEHEQYF. The CDR3 DNA reads TGTGCCAGCAGCTTAACCGAACTAGCGGGAGAACACGAGCAGTACTTC.

The rearrangement uses TRBV7-9 and TRBJ1-2, with TRBD1 matching 8 bases. Germline CDR1 and CDR2: SEHNR and FQNEAQ (reference sequence). V dropped 3 bases and J dropped 6; count of bases not matched to a gene: 9. This CDR3 spans 15 amino acids. This chain's CDR3 is CASSFPGQGGNGYTF. CDR3 DNA sequence: TGTGCCAGCAGCTTCCCCGGACAGGGTGGGAATGGCTACACCTTC.

The chain uses TRBV28 and TRBJ2-7; 8 positions agree with TRBD1. This CDR3 has 17 amino acids. The V gene end was trimmed by 1 base and the J gene end by 2 bases; junction bases not matched to a gene: 10. CDR1 is MDHEN and CDR2 is SYDVKM in the germline V gene. CDR3 sequence (DNA): TGTGCCAGCAGTTTATTGGGACAGGCACACCAGGCCTACGAGCAGTACTTC. It encodes CASSLLGQAHQAYEQYF.

The V and J genes are TRBV27 and TRBJ2-1; D unresolved. Trimming removed 3 bases at V and 5 bases at J, with 11 bases between. This CDR3 region has 14 residues. From germline, CDR1 is MNHEY and CDR2 SMNVEV (reference sequence). The CDR3 DNA is TGTGCCAGCAGTTTGAGCCAGGTACACAATGAGCAGTTCTTC. Residues: CASSLSQVHNEQFF.

This clone was seen only once. The genes are TRBV4-1 and TRBJ2-2; D could derive from TRBD1 or TRBD2 (5 bases each). The germline CDR1 and CDR2 sequences are MGHRA and YSYEKL. CDR3 size: 16 residues. The V gene lost 0 bases and the J gene lost 6 bases, with 14 bases spanning the gap. CDR3 DNA: TGCGCCAGCAGCCAAGATAAGTCAGAGGGGTCCGGGGAGCTGTTTTTT. It yields the protein CASSQDKSEGSGELFF.

The chain uses TRBV10-3 and TRBJ1-4; D unresolved. The length of the CDR3 is 15 residues. V was pared by 0 bases and J by 7 bases, with 12 bases between. Germline V gene sequence: CDR1 ENHRY, CDR2 SYGVKD. The CDR3 loop is CAISESQVLGEKLFF. DNA of the CDR3: TGTGCCATCAGTGAGTCCCAGGTGCTCGGTGAAAAACTGTTTTTT.

The count of this clone is one. V and J are TRBV28 and TRBJ2-5, with D perhaps TRBD1 (5 bases). The CDR3 runs 13 residues. Germline CDR1 is MDHEN and CDR2 is SYDVKM. Trimming shortened V by 4 bases and J by 11 bases, and 17 bases separated the two germline ends. The CDR3 loop reads CASSSPGLIGQYF. The CDR3 nucleotides read TGTGCCAGCAGTTCGCCAGGGTTGATCGGGCAGTACTTC.

The V gene is TRBV27, the J gene TRBJ1-2; D is possibly TRBD1 (5 bases). The V end lost 3 bases, the J end lost 4 bases, and 12 bases lay between the germline ends. Germline V gives CDR1 MNHEY, CDR2 SMNVEV (reference sequence). The CDR3 length is 14 residues. This CDR3 is CASSLRGYFYGYTF. The CDR3 DNA sequence: TGTGCCAGCAGTTTGAGGGGCTACTTCTATGGCTACACCTTC.

CDR3 DNA sequence: TGTGCCAGCAGCCCCGGGCCCGGCCCCCTTTACGAGCAGTACTTC. Translating it yields CASSPGPGPLYEQYF. The chain recombines TRBV7-2 with TRBJ2-7; D not resolved. The CDR3 consists of 15 residues. Germline loops: CDR1 SGHTA, CDR2 FQGNSA. V dropped 5 bases and J dropped 4 bases, with 18 bases sitting between them. The whole variable domain, remainder taken from reference TRBV7-2 and TRBJ2-7, is GAGVSQSPSNKVTEKGKDVELRCDPISGHTALYWYRQSLGQGLEFLIYFQGNSAPDKSGLPSDRFSAERTGGSVSTLTIQRTQQEDSAVYLCASSPGPGPLYEQYFGPGTRLTVT.

In DNA form, the CDR3 reads TGTGCCAGTAGTATAGTCCTGGCACCTAATGGCTACACCTTC. Its protein is CASSIVLAPNGYTF. The rearrangement links TRBV19 to TRBJ1-2, with no clear D. This CDR3 has 14 amino acids. The germline gives CDR1 LNHDA, CDR2 SQIVND (reference sequence). Trimming removed 1 base from V and 6 bases from J, with 12 bases in between.

This chain joins TRBV6-5 and TRBJ2-5; 9 bases match TRBD1. The length of the CDR3 is 16 residues. In germline, CDR1 is MNHEY, CDR2 SVGAGI. The J segment lost 2 bases and the V segment lost 0 bases, leaving 4 bases of the junction unmatched. The CDR3 DNA reads TGTGCCAGCAGTTACTCCTTGGGACAGGGACAAGAGACCCAGTACTTC. Translation: CASSYSLGQGQETQYF.

The sample holds one count of this clone. The chain joins TRBV5-5 to TRBJ2-7, with D perhaps matching TRBD2 (6 bases). Germline V gene data show CDR1 as SGHKS and CDR2 as YYEKEE (reference sequence). The CDR3 spans 16 residues. Trimming shortened V by 0 bases and J by 3 bases, and 16 bases separated the two germline ends. CDR3 DNA sequence: TGTGCCAGCAGCTTGGGACCAGGGACTCTATTCTACGAGCAGTACTTC. It translates to CASSLGPGTLFYEQYF.

The rearrangement uses TRBV2 and TRBJ2-1, with D possibly matching TRBD2 (6 bases). The V gene's germline CDR1 is SNHLY and CDR2 FYNNEI. Trimming stripped 10 bases from V and 5 bases from J, with 21 bases between. CDR3 length equals 15 residues. CDR3 nucleotide sequence: TGTGCCACCCTGGGAATGCGGGAATTAAACAATGAGCAGTTCTTC. It codes for CATLGMRELNNEQFF.

The genes are TRBV27 and TRBJ2-5, with TRBD2 matching over 14 bases. CDR3 length: 16 amino acids. CDR1 is MNHEY, CDR2 SMNVEV, per germline (reference sequence). V lost 2 bases, J lost 4 bases, and 3 bases stayed unmatched. CDR3 nucleotides: TGTGCCAGCAGTTTAATCGGACTAGCGGGAGGAGAGACCCAGTACTTC. It is translated as CASSLIGLAGGETQYF.

This chain connects TRBV7-9 to TRBJ2-1; D is perhaps TRBD1 or TRBD2 (5 bases each). Trimming removed 5 bases from V and 5 bases from J, with 19 bases in between. The CDR3 is 16 amino acids. Looked up from germline, CDR1 is SEHNR and CDR2 is FQNEAQ (reference sequence). CDR3 coding DNA: TGTGCCAGCAGCCGGGGCCCAGCGCCCGGCGACAATGAGCAGTTCTTC. The encoded protein is CASSRGPAPGDNEQFF.

CDR3 protein: CASSQDTEGTQYF. DNA for the CDR3: TGTGCCAGCAGCCAAGATACCGAGGGTACGCAGTATTTT. The chain couples TRBV4-2 to TRBJ2-3, with D maybe TRBD2 (5 bases). V lost 0 bases and J lost 8, with 9 bases in between. The CDR3 covers 13 residues. The germline gives CDR1 LGHNA, CDR2 YNFKEQ.

The V call is TRBV7-7, the J call TRBJ2-3, with D possibly matching TRBD1 (5 bases). CDR1 is SSHAT, CDR2 FNYEAQ, per germline (reference sequence). Trimming removed 1 base from V and 6 bases from J, with 14 bases in between. The CDR3 has 15 amino acids. The CDR3 loop reads CASSLVPGLMDTQYF. Here the CDR3 DNA reads TGTGCCAGCAGCTTAGTTCCAGGGTTGATGGATACGCAGTATTTT.

The rearrangement links TRBV5-1 to TRBJ2-2, with D unclear. Germline CDR1 is SGHRS and CDR2 is YFSETQ. The CDR3 runs to 14 residues. V was clipped by 5 bases and J by 1 base, with 9 bases between them. CDR3 sequence reads: CASREDLNTGELFF. The CDR3 region has the DNA TGCGCCAGCAGAGAGGACCTGAACACCGGGGAGCTGTTTTTT.

This chain uses TRBV25-1 with TRBJ2-1; D is unresolved. Germline V CDR1 and CDR2: MGHDK, SYGVNS. The CDR3 consists of 12 residues. Trimming removed 2 bases at V and 10 bases at J, with 9 bases between. The CDR3 DNA sequence: TGTGCCAGCAGTGAAGTAGGTTGGGAGCAGTTCTTC. It is translated as CASSEVGWEQFF.

The J gene is TRBJ2-7, the V gene TRBV7-2; D remains ambiguous. Germline V gives CDR1 SGHTA, CDR2 FQGNSA. CDR3 length: 13 residues. V was trimmed by 5 bases and J by 7 bases, leaving 15 bases between them. In DNA, the CDR3 is TGTGCCAGCAGCCCTAAAGGGCCCTGGGAGCAGTACTTC. Its translation is CASSPKGPWEQYF. The entire variable domain, with the rest obtained from reference TRBV7-2 and TRBJ2-7, is as follows: GAGVSQSPSNKVTEKGKDVELRCDPISGHTALYWYRQSLGQGLEFLIYFQGNSAPDKSGLPSDRFSAERTGGSVSTLTIQRTQQEDSAVYLCASSPKGPWEQYFGPGTRLTVT.

The gene calls are TRBV7-8 and TRBJ1-5, with 7 bases identical to TRBD1. From germline, CDR1 is SGHVS and CDR2 FQNEAQ. CDR3 length: 16 amino acids. V lost 4 bases and J lost 4; bases outside the gene matches: 10. CDR3 nucleotide sequence: TGTGCCAGCAGCTCCAATCAGGGACAGAGAAATCAGCCCCAGCATTTT. This codes for CASSSNQGQRNQPQHF. Combining the CDR3 with reference TRBV7-8 and TRBJ1-5 gives the whole variable domain GAGVSQSPRYKVAKRGQDVALRCDPISGHVSLFWYQQALGQGPEFLTYFQNEAQLDKSGLPSDRFFAERPEGSVSTLKIQRTQQEDSAVYLCASSSNQGQRNQPQHFGDGTRLSIL.

This chain uses TRBV29-1 with TRBJ2-5; TRBD1 matches 7 bases. The end of the DNA aligns better with TRBJ2-7, so the J call may be wrong. The germline CDR1 and CDR2 sequences are SQVTM and ANQGSEA. This CDR3 contains 13 residues. The CDR3 reads CSVDTGDNDEQYF. The CDR3 DNA sequence: TGCAGCGTTGATACAGGGGACAACGACGAGCAGTACTTC.